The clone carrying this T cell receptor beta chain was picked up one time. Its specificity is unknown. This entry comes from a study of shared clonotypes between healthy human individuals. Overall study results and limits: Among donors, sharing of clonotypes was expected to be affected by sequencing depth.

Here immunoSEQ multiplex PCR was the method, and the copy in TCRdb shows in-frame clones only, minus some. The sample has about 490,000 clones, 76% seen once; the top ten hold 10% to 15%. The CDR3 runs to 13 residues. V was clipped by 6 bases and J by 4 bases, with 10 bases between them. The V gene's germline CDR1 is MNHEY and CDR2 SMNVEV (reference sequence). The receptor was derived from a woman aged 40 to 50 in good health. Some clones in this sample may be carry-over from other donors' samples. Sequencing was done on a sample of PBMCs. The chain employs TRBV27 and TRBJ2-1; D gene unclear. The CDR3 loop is CASSPGLYNEQFF. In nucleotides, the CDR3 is TGTGCCAGCAGCCCCGGGCTTTACAATGAGCAGTTCTTC.